The rows below give T cell receptor beta chains drawn from one sample of a study of blood T cell repertoires in COVID-19. Sequencing used immunoSEQ multiplex PCR; TCRdb keeps in-frame clones, though not all of them. The data show some 200,000 clones, roughly 80% seen once. Specimen: peripheral blood. The receptors were gathered from a man aged 55 to 69 with COVID-19, enrolled during active disease. Both conserved end residues are part of each CDR3. The D gene is left open where the match is weak. A clone size is listed for some rows: how often the clone was seen (once, few, many), or a class if it is expanded.

TRBV7-3,TRBD1,TRBJ1-1,NA,TGTGCCAGCAGCTCCGGACAGGGGCACACTGAAGCTTTCTTT,CASSSGQGHTEAFF
TRBV5-6,TRBD1,TRBJ1-6,NA,TGTGCCAGCAGCTTGGGTGAAATGACAGGGTGGCGTAATTCACCCCTCCACTTT,CASSLGEMTGWRNSPLHF
TRBV5-1,NA,TRBJ2-3,once,TGCGCCAGCAGCTTGGGGATAACAGGGTCCCCCACAGATACGCAGTATTTT,CASSLGITGSPTDTQYF
TRBV5-4,NA,TRBJ1-6,NA,TGTGCCAGCAGCTCTAGTGTCTGGGTTAATTCACCCCTCCACTTT,CASSSSVWVNSPLHF
TRBV7-8,NA,TRBJ1-5,NA,TGTGCCAGCAGCTTTGGAGAGGGGGTAAATCAGCCCCAGCATTTT,CASSFGEGVNQPQHF
TRBV11-2,TRBD1,TRBJ1-1,NA,TGTGCCAGCAGCTATACAGGGGAGACTGAAGCTTTCTTT,CASSYTGETEAFF
TRBV7-6,NA,TRBJ2-2,few,TGTGCCAGCAGCTTAGCGCTTGCCCAGGCGAACACCGGGGAGCTGTTTTTT,CASSLALAQANTGELFF
TRBV3-1/TRBV3-2,NA,TRBJ1-5,NA,TGTGCCAGCAGCCTGGGGGGGCGCAATCAGCCCCAGCATTTT,CASSLGGRNQPQHF
TRBV18,NA,TRBJ1-6,once,TGTGCCAGCTCCTTACGGGGGGGGGACTCACCCCTCCACTTT,CASSLRGGDSPLHF
TRBV15,NA,TRBJ1-4,few,TGTGCCACCAGCAGAGGGGCAGGGGTTAATGAAAAACTGTTTTTT,CATSRGAGVNEKLFF
TRBV18,TRBD1,TRBJ1-2,NA,TGTGCCAGCTCCCAGGGGGGAGGCTATGGCTACACCTTC,CASSQGGGYGYTF
TRBV4-1,NA,TRBJ2-2,NA,TGCGCCAGCAGCCAAGAGCGCAGGGGGAACACCGGGGAGCTGTTTTTT,CASSQERRGNTGELFF
TRBV4-1,TRBD1,TRBJ2-7,NA,TGCGCCAGCAGCCAACCGGGACAGATCTCCTACGAGCAGTACTTC,CASSQPGQISYEQYF
TRBV18,NA,TRBJ1-3,NA,TGTGCCAGCTCACCGGGTGCGGGGGCCGGAAACACCATATATTTT,CASSPGAGAGNTIYF
TRBV7-2,TRBD2,TRBJ2-5,few,TGTGCCAGCAGCCCCTGGGGGACTAGCGGGAGGGCCGGTGAGACCCAGTACTTC,CASSPWGTSGRAGETQYF
TRBV25-1,NA,TRBJ1-5,NA,TGTGCCAGCAGCCCATCCGGGGGGCCGGCCCGTCAGCCCCAGCATTTT,CASSPSGGPARQPQHF
TRBV12-3/TRBV12-4,TRBD1,TRBJ1-2,NA,TGTGCCAGCAGTAGGGGACAGGGGGGCTACACCTTC,CASSRGQGGYTF
TRBV9,NA,TRBJ2-6,once,TGTGCCAGCAGCGTAGCCCTCTCTGGGGCCAACGTCCTGACTTTC,CASSVALSGANVLTF
TRBV9,NA,TRBJ1-6,NA,TGTGCCAGCAGCGTAGACGGTCGGGGGAATTCACCCCTCCACTTT,CASSVDGRGNSPLHF
TRBV7-9,NA,TRBJ2-3,NA,TGTGCCAGCAGCTTAGAGGGGTCCACAGATACGCAGTATTTT,CASSLEGSTDTQYF
TRBV30,TRBD1,TRBJ1-6,NA,TGTGCCTGGAGATCAGGAGCGGGACAGGGCCTCTCCTATAATTCACCCCTCCACTTT,CAWRSGAGQGLSYNSPLHF
TRBV7-6,TRBD2,TRBJ2-1,NA,TGTGCCAGCAGCCTAACCCCTAGCGGCATCGGTGAGCAGTTCTTC,CASSLTPSGIGEQFF
TRBV9,NA,TRBJ1-3,once,TGTGCCAGCAGCGTAGACTGGTCGGTTAAGACTGGAAACACCATATATTTT,CASSVDWSVKTGNTIYF
TRBV18,NA,TRBJ2-1,NA,TGTGCCAGCTCACGGGAGAACAATGAGCAGTTCTTC,CASSRENNEQFF
TRBV2,NA,TRBJ2-7,NA,TGTGCCAGCAGAGCCGGGAGATCCTACGAGCAGTACTTC,CASRAGRSYEQYF
TRBV3-1/TRBV3-2,NA,TRBJ2-4,once,TGTGCCAGCAGCCAAGTTGGGGGACTAGCCAAAAACATTCAGTACTTC,CASSQVGGLAKNIQYF
TRBV3-1/TRBV3-2,TRBD1,TRBJ1-2,NA,TGTGCCAGCAGCCGACAGGGGAGTGACTATGGCTACACCTTC,CASSRQGSDYGYTF
TRBV30,TRBD1,TRBJ1-6,NA,TGTGCCGGATCGGGACAGGGGGATTCACCCCTCCACTTT,CAGSGQGDSPLHF